A single sample is the source of the 16 T cell receptor beta chains below, sequenced in a study of regulatory T cells in long-lasting Graves disease. Researchers made TCR beta libraries by using iRepertoire HTBI primers and running Arm-PCR on CDR3 regions. Each CDR3 protein is one row after TCRdb ran MiXCR on the multiplex PCR reads. The sample has hundreds of thousands of distinct CDR3 sequences; 16% are singletons. Time point meaning: newly diagnosed GD, antithyroid drugs for less than 3 months. RNA isolated from PBMCs was used to make the TCR library. These same data were also listed under a study on T cells in Graves' hyperthyroidism and ophthalmopathy.

The sample consisted of peripheral blood mononuclear cells (PBMCs), taken at new diagnosis, from a patient treated with antithyroid drugs. The origin of the receptors is a middle-aged man with Graves disease.

This clonotype was counted at least ten times. V gene TRBV5-1 combines with J gene TRBJ2-7; D tentatively reads TRBD1 or TRBD2 (5 bases each). The germline V gene encodes CDR1 SGHRS and CDR2 YFSETQ. The CDR3 length is 14 residues. V lost 4 bases and J lost 5, with 16 bases in between. The CDR3 bases are TGCGCCAGCAGCACGGGACCGACTTCCGACGAGCAGTACTTC. This encodes CASSTGPTSDEQYF. The variable domain in full, with the rest retrieved from reference TRBV5-1 and TRBJ2-7, is KAGVTQTPRYLIKTRGQQVTLSCSPISGHRSVSWYQQTPGQGLQFLFEYFSETQRNKGNFPGRFSGRQFSNSRSEMNVSTLELGDSALYLCASSTGPTSDEQYFGPGTRLTVT.

With respect to this clonotype: The junction departs from germline at one end; a sequencing error may be responsible. The CDR3 spells CASSLVRDLPQEAQYF. In DNA form, the CDR3 reads TGTGCCAGCAGTTTGGTAAGGGACCTCCCCCAAGAGGCCCAGTACTTC. The chain carries TRBV28 and TRBJ2-5; D tentatively reads TRBD1 or TRBD2 (5 bases each). The CDR3 runs 16 residues. Per germline, CDR1 MDHEN and CDR2 SYDVKM.

This clonotype occurred many times. This chain links TRBV2 with TRBJ2-7; 10 bases line up with TRBD1. Germline V gene data show CDR1 as SNHLY and CDR2 as FYNNEI. V gave up 9 bases and J gave up 3 bases; unmatched junction bases: 5. This CDR3 is 13 amino acids long. CDR3 sequence reads: CASHRDRGYEQYF. DNA for the CDR3: TGTGCCAGTCACCGGGACAGGGGCTACGAGCAGTACTTC.

The rearrangement uses TRBV3-1 and TRBJ2-7, with 9 positions matching TRBD2. V trimming: 4 bases; J trimming: 0 bases; junction bases outside the gene matches: 10. The CDR3 runs to 17 residues. Germline loops: CDR1 LGHDT, CDR2 YNNKEL (reference sequence). Written as DNA, the CDR3 is TGTGCCAGCAGCCCCCCCACCCTAGCGGGGACCTCCTACGAGCAGTACTTC. Amino acid sequence: CASSPPTLAGTSYEQYF.

The table lists this clonotype with a few counts. This chain's CDR3 is CATSAQDRGQVGELFF. CDR3 DNA sequence: TGTGCCACCAGTGCCCAGGACAGGGGGCAGGTCGGGGAGCTGTTTTTT. The rearrangement links TRBV24-1 to TRBJ2-2; 11 bases agree with TRBD1. V shed 5 bases and J 7 bases; nucleotides not matched to a gene: 8. The CDR3 has 16 residues. Germline CDR1 and CDR2: KGHDR and SFDVKD.

This clonotype was detected many times. The junction differs from germline at one of its ends, possibly a read error. The chain combines TRBV2 with TRBJ2-6, with a possible D match to TRBD1 (5 bases). Per germline, CDR1 SNHLY and CDR2 FYNNEI. This CDR3 has 15 residues. The CDR3 DNA reads as TGTGCCAGCAGTGATGCCAGGGCTGGGGCCAACGTCCTGACCTTC. Translated: CASSDARAGANVLTF.

This clonotype showed up just once. This may stem from a read error, because a much larger clone lies one nucleotide away. The CDR3 region is CASGLDIGQGAHEQFF. CDR3 DNA: TGTGCTAGTGGTTTGGATATCGGACAGGGCGCGCACGAGCAGTTCTTC. The chain carries TRBV12-5 and TRBJ2-1, with 8 bases that match TRBD1. Germline loops: CDR1 LGHNT, CDR2 FRNRAP. V trimming: 1 base; J trimming: 10 bases; junction bases outside the gene matches: 12. This CDR3 comprises 16 residues.

This clonotype was observed a few times. CDR3 protein: CATAGFVGNQPQHF. As DNA, the CDR3 is TGTGCCACCGCAGGGTTTGTAGGCAATCAGCCCCAGCATTTT. The rearrangement uses TRBV10-3 and TRBJ1-5, with D possibly TRBD1 on 5 matching bases. V was cut by 10 bases and J by 2 bases, with 15 bases left in between. The germline gives CDR1 ENHRY, CDR2 SYGVKD. The CDR3 covers 14 residues.

The sample holds many counts of this clonotype. CDR3 sequence reads: CASSLSFRGAYNEQFF. The CDR3 DNA reads as TGTGCCAGCAGTTTATCGTTCAGGGGCGCCTACAATGAGCAGTTCTTC. The chain has TRBV27 and TRBJ2-1; tentative D call: TRBD1 (6 bases). Trimming left V 0 bases short and J 2 bases short, with 11 bases between. The CDR3 covers 16 residues. Germline CDR1 reads MNHEY; CDR2 reads SMNVEV (reference sequence).

This clonotype was observed a few times. J is TRBJ2-7 and V is TRBV15; TRBD1 might be the D (7 bases). The CDR3 extends over 14 amino acids. Germline CDR1 and CDR2: LNHNV and YYDKDF (reference sequence). V was clipped by 5 bases and J by 6 bases, with 17 bases between them. In DNA, the CDR3 is TGTGCCACCAGCGCCCGGACAGGAGGGCGCGAGCAGTACTTC. It yields the protein CATSARTGGREQYF.

The sample holds many counts of this clonotype. The chain uses TRBV29-1 and TRBJ2-1, with D maybe TRBD2 (6 bases). Germline V gene lookup returns CDR1 SQVTM and CDR2 ANQGSEA. V lost 6 bases to trimming and J lost 2 bases, with 17 bases between them. This CDR3 contains 15 residues. CDR3 nucleotides: TGCAGCGTGGACATCTGGGGGACTGCCTACAATGAGCAGTTCTTC. It translates to CSVDIWGTAYNEQFF.

The chain combines TRBV12-3 or TRBV12-4 with TRBJ2-3, with 12 bases lining up with TRBD1. Unmatched junction bases numbered 10, after V lost 5 bases and J lost 4 bases. The CDR3 covers 17 residues. This CDR3 reads CASSTRSGTGGPDTQYF. The CDR3 DNA reads TGTGCCAGCAGTACCCGTTCCGGGACAGGGGGCCCAGATACGCAGTATTTT.

This clonotype was observed many times. The DNA for the CDR3 is TGTGCCAGCAGCCACGACAGGGGAGGCAATCAGCCCCAGCATTTT. It is translated as CASSHDRGGNQPQHF. The chain joins TRBV27 to TRBJ1-5, with 8 bases matching TRBD1. This CDR3 is built from 15 residues. The V gene end was trimmed by 6 bases and the J gene end by 2 bases; junction bases not matched to a gene: 6. In germline, CDR1 is MNHEY, CDR2 SMNVEV (reference sequence).

This clonotype was observed a few times. As DNA, the CDR3 is TGTGCCAGCGCGTCACCCCCGGCAGGGGGGAATGAGCAGTTCTTC. Its protein is CASASPPAGGNEQFF. The chain uses TRBV28 and TRBJ2-1; maybe TRBD1 (7 bases). The CDR3 runs 15 residues. Trimming pared 8 bases from V and 7 bases from J, leaving 21 bases between. Germline CDR1 MDHEN, CDR2 SYDVKM.

This chain uses TRBV5-1 with TRBJ2-6; D call uncertain. Germline assignment: CDR1 SGHRS and CDR2 YFSETQ. V gave up 4 bases and J gave up 0 bases, with 11 bases separating them. The CDR3 runs 16 residues. The CDR3 nucleotides read TGCGCCAGCAGCCCTTTTGTGCGCTCTGGGGCCAACGTCCTGACTTTC. Its protein product is CASSPFVRSGANVLTF.

This clonotype came up many times. V is TRBV20-1 and J is TRBJ1-5; no reliable D call. The V gene's germline CDR1 is DFQATT and CDR2 SNEGSKA (reference sequence). The CDR3 contains 13 residues. V lost 5 bases and J lost 3, with 11 bases in between. In nucleotides, the CDR3 is TGCAGTGCTCAAGCAGGAGTCAATCAGCCCCAGCATTTT. Its protein product is CSAQAGVNQPQHF.